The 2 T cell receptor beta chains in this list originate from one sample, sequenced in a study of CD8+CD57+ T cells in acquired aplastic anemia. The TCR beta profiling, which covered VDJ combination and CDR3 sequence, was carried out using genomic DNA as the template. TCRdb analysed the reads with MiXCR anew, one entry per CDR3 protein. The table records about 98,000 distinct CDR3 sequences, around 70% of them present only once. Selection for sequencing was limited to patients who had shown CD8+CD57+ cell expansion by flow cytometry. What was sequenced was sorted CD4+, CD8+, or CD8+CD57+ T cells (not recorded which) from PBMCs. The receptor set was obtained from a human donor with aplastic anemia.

This CDR3 reads CATSSGTSSIYEQYF. DNA of the CDR3: TGTGCCACCAGCAGTGGAACTAGTTCAATCTACGAGCAGTACTTC. V and J are TRBV15 and TRBJ2-7; D is possibly TRBD2 (5 bases). V was trimmed by 3 bases and J by 3 bases, leaving 15 bases between them. Per germline, CDR1 LNHNV and CDR2 YYDKDF (reference sequence). The length of the CDR3 is 15 residues.

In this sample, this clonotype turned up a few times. CDR3 residues: CSDLTGTGTEAFF. The DNA of the CDR3 is TGCAGCGATCTGACAGGGACGGGCACTGAAGCTTTCTTT. The chain has TRBV29-1 and TRBJ1-1, with 7 nucleotides matching TRBD1. Germline CDR1 reads SQVTM; CDR2 reads ANQGSEA. The CDR3 has 13 amino acids. V shed 7 bases, J shed 4 bases, and the junction held 9 bases outside the gene matches.